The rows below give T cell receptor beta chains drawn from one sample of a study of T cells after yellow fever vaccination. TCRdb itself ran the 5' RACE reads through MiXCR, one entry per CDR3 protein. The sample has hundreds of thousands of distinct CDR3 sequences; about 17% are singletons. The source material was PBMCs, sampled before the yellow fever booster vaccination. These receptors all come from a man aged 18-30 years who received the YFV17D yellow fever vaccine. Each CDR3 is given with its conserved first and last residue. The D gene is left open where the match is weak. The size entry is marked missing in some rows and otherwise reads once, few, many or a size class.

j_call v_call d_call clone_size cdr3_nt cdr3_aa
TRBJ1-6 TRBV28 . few TGTGCCAGCAGTTTAAAGGAGGTCTATAATTCACCCCTCCACTTT CASSLKEVYNSPLHF
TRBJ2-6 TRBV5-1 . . TGCGCCAGCAGCTTGGGAGCAGAAGGGGCCAACGTCCTGACTTTC CASSLGAEGANVLTF
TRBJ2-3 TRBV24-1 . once TGTGCCACCAGTGATTTCAGGAGCGAGAGCACAGATACGCAGTATTTT CATSDFRSESTDTQYF
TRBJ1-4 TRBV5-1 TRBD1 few TGCGCCAGCAGCCCCGGACAGGGCGGGGAAAAACTGTTTTTT CASSPGQGGEKLFF
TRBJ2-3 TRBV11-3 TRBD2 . TGTGCCAGCAGTTCACGGACTAGCGGGGGCAGAGATACGCAGTATTTT CASSSRTSGGRDTQYF
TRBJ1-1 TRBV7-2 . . TGTGCCAGCAGCTTAGCAACTGTAAGAGCTTTCTTT CASSLATVRAFF
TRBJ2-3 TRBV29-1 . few TGCAGCGTGGTGAGCCCCCAGAGGGGAAAGGCAGGCACAGATACGCAGTATTTT CSVVSPQRGKAGTDTQYF
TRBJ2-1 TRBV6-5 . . TGTGCCAGCAGTTACGGACCCCACAATGAGCAGTTCTTC CASSYGPHNEQFF
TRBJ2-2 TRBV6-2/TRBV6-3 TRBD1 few TGTGCCAGCAGGACAGGGTCGCCGCCCGGGGAGCTGTTTTTT CASRTGSPPGELFF
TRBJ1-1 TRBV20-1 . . TGCAGTGCTAGAGAGTTTGGACGGGGGAACACTGAAGCTTTCTTT CSAREFGRGNTEAFF
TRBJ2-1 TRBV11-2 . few TGTGCCAGCAGCTTACTTCTAGCGACCTACAATGAGCAGTTCTTC CASSLLLATYNEQFF
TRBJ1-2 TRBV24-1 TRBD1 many TGTGCCACCAGTGTCCACAGGGGGCGAAGCTTCTATGGCTACACCTTC CATSVHRGRSFYGYTF
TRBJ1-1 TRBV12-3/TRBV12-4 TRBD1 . TGTGCCAGCAGGCCCGGGACAGGGATTGAAGCTTTCTTT CASRPGTGIEAFF
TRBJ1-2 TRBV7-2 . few TGTGCCAGCAGCCTGGACAGACTCTATGGCTACACCTTC CASSLDRLYGYTF
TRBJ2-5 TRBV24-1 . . TGTGCCACCAGCGATGGTGGGCAAGAGACCCAGTACTTC CATSDGGQETQYF
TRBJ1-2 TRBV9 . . TGTGCCAGCAGCGTTAACTATGGCTACACCTTC CASSVNYGYTF
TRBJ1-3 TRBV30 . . TGTGCCTGGAGATTGAGTTCCCACAGCACCATATATTTT CAWRLSSHSTIYF
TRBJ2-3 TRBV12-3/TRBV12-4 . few TGTGCCAGCAGGCGAGGGGGGGCGGCAGATACGCAGTATTTT CASRRGGAADTQYF
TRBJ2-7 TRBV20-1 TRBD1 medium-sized TGCAGTGCTCGGGACAGGGAGTACGAGCAGTACTTC CSARDREYEQYF
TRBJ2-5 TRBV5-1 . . TGCGCCAGCAGCTTCGCCGGGGCGGAAGAGACCCAGTACTTC CASSFAGAEETQYF
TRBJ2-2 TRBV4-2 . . TGTGCCAGCAGCTTAAGCGTAGGGGCCCACACCGGGGAGCTGTTTTTT CASSLSVGAHTGELFF
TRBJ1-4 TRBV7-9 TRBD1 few TGTGCCAGCAGCTCCTGGGGGAGGGGGCGAAGTAGCGAAAAACTGTTTTTT CASSSWGRGRSSEKLFF
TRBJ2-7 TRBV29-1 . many TGCAGCACTCGAGGGGCCTCCAACGAGCAGTACTTC CSTRGASNEQYF
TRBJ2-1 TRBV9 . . TGTGCCAGCAGCCCACCTTCGACGGTTAGTGAGCAGTTCTTC CASSPPSTVSEQFF
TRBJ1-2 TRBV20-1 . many TGCAGTGCTAGGGGGACGGTGGTTGAGTATGGCTACACCTTC CSARGTVVEYGYTF
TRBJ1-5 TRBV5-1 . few TGCGCCAGCAGCCCTGACCCTGACAATCAGCCCCAGCATTTT CASSPDPDNQPQHF
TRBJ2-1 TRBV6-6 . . TGTGCCAGCAGCGGGGACCTCCATGAGCAGTTCTTC CASSGDLHEQFF